This T cell receptor (beta chain) was obtained from a study of T cell changes during pregnancy in multiple sclerosis. Data came from immunoSEQ multiplex PCR; TCRdb stores just in-frame clones and leaves some out. The sample has 40,000 to 55,000 clones, roughly 90% seen once. The input for sequencing was peripheral blood, taken in the second trimester of pregnancy. This sequence was found in a female donor in good health, enrolled as a control in a pregnancy study.

The CDR3 is CASSLSGLGIDEQFF. Written as DNA, the CDR3 is TGCGCCAGCAGCCTGTCCGGACTAGGTATCGATGAGCAGTTCTTC. This chain connects TRBV5-1 to TRBJ2-1; 7 bases line up with TRBD2. The CDR3 length is 15 residues. Germline-derived CDR1 and CDR2 are SGHRS and YFSETQ. The trim removed 4 bases at V and 8 bases at J, leaving 12 bases unmatched.